The 4 T cell receptor beta chains below all came from one sample that was sequenced in a study of CD8+CD57+ T cells in acquired aplastic anemia. TCR beta VDJ and CDR3 were profiled, and genomic DNA was the template. TCRdb re-called the reads with MiXCR, one entry per CDR3 protein. Of 270,000 or so distinct CDR3 sequences detected, about 80% appear once; the ten largest clones hold approximately 40%. Those patients picked for sequencing had displayed CD8+CD57+ cell expansion on flow cytometry. Sequenced sample: sorted CD4+, CD8+, or CD8+CD57+ T cells (not recorded which) from PBMCs. The receptors here all came from a human donor with aplastic anemia.

This chain links TRBV7-2 with TRBJ2-3; TRBD1 matches 8 bases. CDR3 length equals 15 residues. After removal of 3 bases from V and 12 bases from J, the junction contained 14 bases not matched to a gene. Per germline, CDR1 SGHTA and CDR2 FQGNSA. The CDR3 region is CASSLAGGADDGQYF. The CDR3 bases are TGTGCCAGCAGCTTGGCAGGGGGCGCCGACGATGGCCAGTATTTT. The entire variable domain, with the rest obtained from reference TRBV7-2 and TRBJ2-3, is as follows: GAGVSQSPSNKVTEKGKDVELRCDPISGHTALYWYRQSLGQGLEFLIYFQGNSAPDKSGLPSDRFSAERTGGSVSTLTIQRTQQEDSAVYLCASSLAGGADDGQYFGPGTRLTVL.

V usage is TRBV5-6 and J usage is TRBJ2-3; 7 bases align to TRBD2. The CDR3 has 13 residues. Germline CDR1 is SGHDT and CDR2 is YYEEEE. Trimming at V came to 7 bases and at J to 10 bases, leaving 12 bases not matched to a gene. The CDR3 nucleotides are TGTGCCAGCGGCGTGGGGAGGGCCGGGCCGCAGTATTTT. This gives the protein CASGVGRAGPQYF.

The V gene is TRBV5-4, the J gene TRBJ2-1; D gene uncertain. The CDR3 extends over 9 amino acids. Germline-derived CDR1 and CDR2 are SGHNT and YYREEE (reference sequence). V was cut by 4 bases and J by 7 bases, with 0 bases left in between. CDR3 amino acids: CASSNEQFF. Written as DNA, the CDR3 is TGTGCCAGCAGCAATGAGCAGTTCTTC.

On this clonotype itself: At one end, the junction sequence differs from germline, possibly due to a read error. The chain employs TRBV7-9 and TRBJ2-3; possibly TRBD2 for D (6 bases). The CDR3 is made up of 14 amino acids. Germline V gives CDR1 SEHNR, CDR2 FQNEAQ (reference sequence). As DNA, the CDR3 is TGTGCCAGCAGCTATGCGGGGATTCATGATAAGTTGTTTTTT. Protein sequence: CASSYAGIHDKLFF.